The 12 T cell receptor beta chains in this list originate from one sample, sequenced in a study of Graves' ophthalmopathy and Graves' hyperthyroidism. The authors amplified TCR beta CDR3 regions, and they did so from RNA transcripts for repertoire sequencing. In the first round, RT-PCR was carried out with HTBI primers, and a multiplex PCR formed the second round. TCRdb reprocessed the multiplex PCR reads with MiXCR, giving one entry per CDR3 protein. The table has 650,000 to 800,000 distinct CDR3 sequences, more than 40% seen once. The sequenced sample was peripheral blood. Source of these receptors: an adult man with Graves' ophthalmopathy.

Note on this clonotype: A much larger clone lies a single base off, so this may be a read error. The chain is built from TRBV9 and TRBJ1-2; TRBD1 agrees at 9 bases. This CDR3 contains 15 residues. Germline V gives CDR1 SGDLS, CDR2 YYNGEE. Trimming cost V 0 bases and J 4 bases; bases outside gene matches: 4. This chain's CDR3 is CASSVGGQGSYGYTF. For the CDR3, the DNA is TGTGCCAGCAGCGTAGGGGGACAGGGTTCCTATGGCTACACCTTC.

This clonotype came up many times. The chain combines TRBV24-1 with TRBJ1-4; D might be TRBD1 (6 bases). Germline V gene lookup returns CDR1 KGHDR and CDR2 SFDVKD. With 12 bases removed from V and 8 bases from J, the gap between germline ends came to 15 bases. CDR3 length equals 12 residues. CDR3 loop: CAPQGYREKLFF. CDR3 coding DNA: TGTGCCCCCCAGGGGTATAGAGAAAAACTGTTTTTT.

This chain links TRBV7-8 with TRBJ2-7; TRBD1 agrees at 7 bases. V dropped 4 bases and J dropped 3; count of bases not matched to a gene: 6. Looked up from germline, CDR1 is SGHVS and CDR2 is FQNEAQ. The CDR3 runs 14 residues. CDR3 sequence reads: CASSYRDRDYEQYF. The CDR3 DNA is TGTGCCAGCAGCTACCGGGACAGAGACTACGAGCAGTACTTC.

This chain links TRBV10-3 with TRBJ1-2, with unresolved D. The germline gives CDR1 ENHRY, CDR2 SYGVKD. This CDR3 comprises 14 residues. The ends were cut back, 5 bases at V and 5 bases at J, with 15 bases in the middle. This chain's CDR3 is CAISYGSGQYGYTF. CDR3 sequence (DNA): TGTGCCATCAGTTACGGTAGCGGTCAATATGGCTACACCTTC.

The chain has TRBV7-2 and TRBJ1-1; no clear D. V was clipped by 5 bases and J by 9 bases, with 13 bases between them. The CDR3 has 12 residues. Germline V gene lookup returns CDR1 SGHTA and CDR2 FQGNSA. The CDR3 spells CASSQVQAKAFF. The CDR3 DNA sequence: TGTGCCAGCAGCCAAGTGCAGGCCAAAGCTTTCTTT.

This rearrangement joins TRBV29-1 to TRBJ2-1; 7 bases are a match to TRBD1. V lost 5 bases and J lost 6; bases outside the gene matches: 4. The CDR3 is 12 amino acids. Germline loops: CDR1 SQVTM, CDR2 ANQGSEA. CDR3 DNA sequence: TGCAGCGTTAAGACAGGGCCCAATGAGCAGTTCTTC. Translated: CSVKTGPNEQFF.

This rearrangement joins TRBV3-1 to TRBJ2-5; weak D call: TRBD2 (6 bases). V was cut by 2 bases and J by 5 bases, with 21 bases left in between. This CDR3 has 17 amino acids. CDR1 and CDR2 from the germline V gene are LGHDT and YNNKEL (reference sequence). The CDR3 spells CASSQNPFGRRGETQYF. Written as DNA, the CDR3 is TGTGCCAGCAGCCAAAATCCCTTCGGGCGTCGGGGGGAGACCCAGTACTTC.

The sample holds many counts of this clonotype. The genes are TRBV7-2 and TRBJ1-6; D is unresolved. This CDR3 is built from 14 residues. Looked up from germline, CDR1 is SGHTA and CDR2 is FQGNSA. V was trimmed by 1 base and J by 7 bases, leaving 8 bases between them. For the CDR3, the DNA is TGTGCCAGCAGCTTAGGGGTCCGAAATTCACCCCTCCACTTT. Its translation: CASSLGVRNSPLHF.

Comments on this clonotype: One junction end does not reproduce the germline sequence, and a read error may be involved. This rearrangement joins TRBV2 to TRBJ2-5; 7 bases match TRBD2. The germline V gene encodes CDR1 SNHLY and CDR2 FYNNEI. The CDR3 runs to 13 residues. The CDR3 here is CASSVRGLRLIVF. Written as DNA, the CDR3 is TGTGCCAGCAGTGTCCGGGGACTACGACTGATTGTTTTC.

This clonotype was seen at least ten times. The gene calls are TRBV6-5 and TRBJ2-5; 7 nucleotides match TRBD1. The CDR3 length is 14 residues. V was pared by 7 bases and J by 5 bases, with 10 bases of the junction left unmatched. Looked up from germline, CDR1 is MNHEY and CDR2 is SVGAGI. The CDR3 nucleotides are TGTGCCAGCACGCGACAGGGTGGCGGGGAGACCCAGTACTTC. Protein sequence: CASTRQGGGETQYF.

This clonotype was seen at least ten times. The chain employs TRBV7-2 and TRBJ1-2; 9 bases line up with TRBD1. Germline CDR1 reads SGHTA; CDR2 reads FQGNSA. The V and J ends lost 4 bases and 8 bases, in that order; junction bases with no gene match: 11. The CDR3 consists of 15 residues. CDR3 region: CASSYTLQGADGYTF. The CDR3 bases are TGTGCCAGCAGCTACACACTACAGGGGGCGGACGGCTACACCTTC.

Ten or more counts support this clonotype. V and J are TRBV11-3 and TRBJ2-2; D is possibly TRBD2 (6 bases). CDR3 length equals 15 residues. The V and J ends lost 8 bases and 1 base respectively, with 14 bases between them. Per the germline V gene, CDR1 is SGHNT and CDR2 is YENEEA. The CDR3 DNA is TGTGCCAGCTCTCCGCGGGGTCGGAACACCGGGGAGCTGTTTTTT. Translation: CASSPRGRNTGELFF. Based on the CDR3 plus reference TRBV11-3 and TRBJ2-2, the full variable domain is EAGVVQSPRYKIIEKKQPVAFWCNPISGHNTLYWYLQNLGQGPELLIRYENEEAVDDSQLPKDRFSAERLKGVDSTLKIQPAELGDSAVYLCASSPRGRNTGELFFGEGSRLTVL.